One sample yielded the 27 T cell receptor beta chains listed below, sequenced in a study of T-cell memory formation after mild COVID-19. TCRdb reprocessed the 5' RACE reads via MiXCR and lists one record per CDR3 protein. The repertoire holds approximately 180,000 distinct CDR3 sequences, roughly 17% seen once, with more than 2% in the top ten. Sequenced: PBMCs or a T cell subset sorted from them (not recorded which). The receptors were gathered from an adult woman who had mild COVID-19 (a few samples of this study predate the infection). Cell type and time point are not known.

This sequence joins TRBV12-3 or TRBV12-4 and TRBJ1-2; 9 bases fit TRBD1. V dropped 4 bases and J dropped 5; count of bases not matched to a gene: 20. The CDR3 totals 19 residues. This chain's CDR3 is CASSSGDRVLIVGAYGYTF. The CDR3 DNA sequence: TGTGCCAGCAGTTCGGGGGACAGGGTGTTAATCGTCGGGGCTTATGGCTACACCTTC.

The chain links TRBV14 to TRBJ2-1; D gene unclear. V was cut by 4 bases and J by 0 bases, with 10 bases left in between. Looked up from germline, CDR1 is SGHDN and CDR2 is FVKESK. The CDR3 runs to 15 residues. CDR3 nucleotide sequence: TGTGCCAGCAGCCTCCCTGGGTTCTCCTACAATGAGCAGTTCTTC. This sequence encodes CASSLPGFSYNEQFF.

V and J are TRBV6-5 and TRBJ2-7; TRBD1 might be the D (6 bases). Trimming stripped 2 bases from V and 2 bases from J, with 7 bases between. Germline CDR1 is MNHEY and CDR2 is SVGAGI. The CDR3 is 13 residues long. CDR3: CASSYNRAYEQYF. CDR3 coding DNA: TGTGCCAGCAGTTACAACAGGGCCTACGAGCAGTACTTC.

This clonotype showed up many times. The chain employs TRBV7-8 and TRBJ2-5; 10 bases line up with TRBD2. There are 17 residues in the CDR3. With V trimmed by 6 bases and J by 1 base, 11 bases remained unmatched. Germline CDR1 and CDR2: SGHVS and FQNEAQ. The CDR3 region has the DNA TGTGCCAGCAGTCAATCCCTAGCGGGAGTCCTCCAAGAGACCCAGTACTTC. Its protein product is CASSQSLAGVLQETQYF.

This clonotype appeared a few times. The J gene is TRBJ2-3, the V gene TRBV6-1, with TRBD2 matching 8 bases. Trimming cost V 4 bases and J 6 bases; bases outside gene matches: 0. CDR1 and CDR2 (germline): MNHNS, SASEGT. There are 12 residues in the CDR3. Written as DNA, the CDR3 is TGTGCCAGCAGTGGCGGGGGGGATACGCAGTATTTT. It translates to CASSGGGDTQYF.

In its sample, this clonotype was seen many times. The CDR3 is CSAQGPRVEFF. In DNA form, the CDR3 reads TGCAGTGCTCAGGGGCCCCGGGTGGAGTTCTTC. The chain couples TRBV20-1 to TRBJ2-1; D is possibly TRBD1 (6 bases). Trimming shortened V by 5 bases and J by 14 bases, and 16 bases separated the two germline ends. Germline loops: CDR1 DFQATT, CDR2 SNEGSKA (reference sequence). The CDR3 consists of 11 residues.

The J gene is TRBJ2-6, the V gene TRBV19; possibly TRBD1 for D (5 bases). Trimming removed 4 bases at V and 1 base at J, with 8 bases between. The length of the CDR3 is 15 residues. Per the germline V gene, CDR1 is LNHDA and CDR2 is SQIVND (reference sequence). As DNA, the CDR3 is TGTGCCAGTAGTACAGGGAATTCTGGGGCCAACGTCCTGACTTTC. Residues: CASSTGNSGANVLTF.

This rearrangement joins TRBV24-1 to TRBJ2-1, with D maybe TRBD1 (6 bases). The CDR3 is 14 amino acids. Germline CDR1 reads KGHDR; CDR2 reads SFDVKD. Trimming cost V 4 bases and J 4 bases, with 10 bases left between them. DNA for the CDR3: TGTGCCACCAGTGACCATAGGGGGTACAATGAGCAGTTCTTC. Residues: CATSDHRGYNEQFF.

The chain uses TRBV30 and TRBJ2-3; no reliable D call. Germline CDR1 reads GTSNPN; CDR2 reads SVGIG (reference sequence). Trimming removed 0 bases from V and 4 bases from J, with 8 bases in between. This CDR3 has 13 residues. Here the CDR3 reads CAWSVRAPDTQYF. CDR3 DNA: TGTGCCTGGAGTGTACGGGCCCCAGATACGCAGTATTTT.

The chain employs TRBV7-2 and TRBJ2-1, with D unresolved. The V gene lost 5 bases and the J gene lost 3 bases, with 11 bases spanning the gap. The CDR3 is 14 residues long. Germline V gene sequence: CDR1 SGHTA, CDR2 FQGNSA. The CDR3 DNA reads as TGTGCCAGCAGCCCAGCCGGGTTCTACAATGAGCAGTTCTTC. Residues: CASSPAGFYNEQFF.

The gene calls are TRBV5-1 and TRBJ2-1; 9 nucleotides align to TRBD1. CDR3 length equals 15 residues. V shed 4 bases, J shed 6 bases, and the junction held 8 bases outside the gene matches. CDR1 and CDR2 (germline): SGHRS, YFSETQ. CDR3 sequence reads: CASSPGDRAGNEQFF. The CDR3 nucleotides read TGCGCCAGCAGCCCCGGGGACAGGGCGGGCAATGAGCAGTTCTTC.

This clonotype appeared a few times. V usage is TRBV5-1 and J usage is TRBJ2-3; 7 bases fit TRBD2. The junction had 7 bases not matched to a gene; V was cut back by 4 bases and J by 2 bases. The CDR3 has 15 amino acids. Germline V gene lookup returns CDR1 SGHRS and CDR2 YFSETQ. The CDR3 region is CASSPQGLNTDTQYF. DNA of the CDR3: TGCGCCAGCAGCCCTCAGGGACTAAACACAGATACGCAGTATTTT.

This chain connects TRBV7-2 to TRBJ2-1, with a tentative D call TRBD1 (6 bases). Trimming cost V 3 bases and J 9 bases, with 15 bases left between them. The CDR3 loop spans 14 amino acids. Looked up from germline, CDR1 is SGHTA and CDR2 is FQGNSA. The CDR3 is CASSFQQGSSEQFF. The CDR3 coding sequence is TGTGCCAGCAGCTTCCAACAGGGTAGTAGTGAGCAGTTCTTC. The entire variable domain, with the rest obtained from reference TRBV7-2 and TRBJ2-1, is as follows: GAGVSQSPSNKVTEKGKDVELRCDPISGHTALYWYRQSLGQGLEFLIYFQGNSAPDKSGLPSDRFSAERTGGSVSTLTIQRTQQEDSAVYLCASSFQQGSSEQFFGPGTRLTVL.

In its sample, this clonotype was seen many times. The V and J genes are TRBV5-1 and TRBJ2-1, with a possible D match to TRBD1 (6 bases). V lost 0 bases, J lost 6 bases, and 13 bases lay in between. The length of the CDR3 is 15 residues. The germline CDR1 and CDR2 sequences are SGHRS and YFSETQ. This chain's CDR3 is CASSLGLAGANEQFF. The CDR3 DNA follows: TGCGCCAGCAGCTTGGGGCTAGCAGGGGCCAATGAGCAGTTCTTC.

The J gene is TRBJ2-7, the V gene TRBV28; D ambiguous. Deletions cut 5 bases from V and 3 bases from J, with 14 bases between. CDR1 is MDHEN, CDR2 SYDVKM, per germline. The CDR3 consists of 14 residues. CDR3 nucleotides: TGTGCCAGCAGTATTGACATTACGGTCTACGAGCAGTACTTC. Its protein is CASSIDITVYEQYF.

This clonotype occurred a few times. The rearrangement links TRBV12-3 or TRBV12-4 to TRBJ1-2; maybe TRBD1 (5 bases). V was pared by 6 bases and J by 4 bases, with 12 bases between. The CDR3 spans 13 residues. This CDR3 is CASSSDSSYGYTF. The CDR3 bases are TGTGCCAGCAGCTCCGACAGTTCCTATGGCTACACCTTC.

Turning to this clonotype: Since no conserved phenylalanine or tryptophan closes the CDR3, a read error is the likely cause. The CDR3 reads CASSSGGVWDEQFL. Written as DNA, the CDR3 is TGCGCCAGCAGCTCGGGTGGGGTGTGGGATGAGCAGTTCTTA. V gene TRBV5-1 combines with J gene TRBJ2-1; no clear D. CDR1 and CDR2 from the germline V gene are SGHRS and YFSETQ. The CDR3 totals 14 residues. V lost 3 bases and J 8 bases, leaving 15 bases between the germline ends.

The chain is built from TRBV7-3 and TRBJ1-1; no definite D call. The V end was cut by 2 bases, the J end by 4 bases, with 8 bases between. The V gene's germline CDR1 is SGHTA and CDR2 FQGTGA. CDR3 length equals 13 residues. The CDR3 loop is CASSLQVATEAFF. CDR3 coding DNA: TGTGCCAGCAGCTTACAGGTGGCCACTGAAGCTTTCTTT.

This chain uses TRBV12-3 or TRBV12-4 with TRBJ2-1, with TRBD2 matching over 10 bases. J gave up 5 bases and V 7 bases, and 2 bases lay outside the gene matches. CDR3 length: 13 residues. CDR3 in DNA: TGTGCCAGCACTGGACTAGCGGACAATGAGCAGTTCTTC. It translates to CASTGLADNEQFF.

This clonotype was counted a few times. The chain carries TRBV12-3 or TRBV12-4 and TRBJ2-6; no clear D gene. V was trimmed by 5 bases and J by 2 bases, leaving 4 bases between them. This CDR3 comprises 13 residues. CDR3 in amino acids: CASSMAGANVLTF. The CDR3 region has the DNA TGTGCCAGCAGTATGGCTGGGGCCAACGTCCTGACTTTC.

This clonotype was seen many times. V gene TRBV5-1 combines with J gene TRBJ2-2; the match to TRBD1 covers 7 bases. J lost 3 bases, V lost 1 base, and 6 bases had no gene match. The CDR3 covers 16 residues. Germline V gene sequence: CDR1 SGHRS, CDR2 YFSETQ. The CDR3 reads CASSLLRGTDTGELFF. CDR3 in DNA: TGCGCCAGCAGCTTGTTGAGGGGGACAGACACCGGGGAGCTGTTTTTT.

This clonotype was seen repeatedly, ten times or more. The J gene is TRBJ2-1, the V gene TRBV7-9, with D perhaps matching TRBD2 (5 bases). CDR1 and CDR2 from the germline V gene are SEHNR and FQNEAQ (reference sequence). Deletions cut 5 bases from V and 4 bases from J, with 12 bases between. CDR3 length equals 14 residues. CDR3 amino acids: CASSALGAYNEQFF. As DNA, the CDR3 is TGTGCCAGCAGCGCCCTGGGAGCATACAATGAGCAGTTCTTC.

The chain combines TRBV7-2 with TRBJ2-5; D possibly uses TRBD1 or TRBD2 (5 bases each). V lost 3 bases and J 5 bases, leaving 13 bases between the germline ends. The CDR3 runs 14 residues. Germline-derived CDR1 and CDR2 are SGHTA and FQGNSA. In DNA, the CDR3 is TGTGCCAGCAGCTTGGGGGTGTATGTGGAGACCCAGTACTTC. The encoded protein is CASSLGVYVETQYF.

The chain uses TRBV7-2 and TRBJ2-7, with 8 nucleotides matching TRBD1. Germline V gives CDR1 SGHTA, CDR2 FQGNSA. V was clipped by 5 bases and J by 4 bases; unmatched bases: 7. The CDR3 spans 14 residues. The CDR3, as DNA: TGTGCCAGCAGCACGGACAGGGCCGAGTACGAGCAGTACTTC. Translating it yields CASSTDRAEYEQYF.

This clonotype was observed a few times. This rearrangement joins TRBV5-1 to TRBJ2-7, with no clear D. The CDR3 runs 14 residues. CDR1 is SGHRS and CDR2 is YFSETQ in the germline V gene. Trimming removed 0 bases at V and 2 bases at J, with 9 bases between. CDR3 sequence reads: CASSLVPGTYEQYF. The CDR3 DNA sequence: TGCGCCAGCAGCTTGGTTCCAGGAACCTACGAGCAGTACTTC.

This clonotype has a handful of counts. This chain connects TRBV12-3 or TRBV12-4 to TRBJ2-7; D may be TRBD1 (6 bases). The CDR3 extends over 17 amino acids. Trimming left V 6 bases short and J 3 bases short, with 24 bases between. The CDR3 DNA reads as TGTGCCAGCAGCCCAGTTTTGGGTTCGGGACACGTCTACGAGCAGTACTTC. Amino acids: CASSPVLGSGHVYEQYF.

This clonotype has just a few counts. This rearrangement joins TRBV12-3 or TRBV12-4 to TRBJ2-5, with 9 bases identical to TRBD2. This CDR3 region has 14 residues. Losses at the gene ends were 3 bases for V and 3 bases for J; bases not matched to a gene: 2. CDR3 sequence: CASSLVAGEETQYF. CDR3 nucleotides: TGTGCCAGCAGTTTGGTAGCGGGGGAAGAGACCCAGTACTTC.